This TCR beta chain was obtained from a study of T-cell memory formation after mild COVID-19. Study as a whole: Clustering of TCRs was largely donor specific.

This clonotype was recorded a few times. Its antigen is unidentified. Study-wide points: Clones contracting over day 15 to 85 were CD4/CD8 balanced, with later expanders leaning CD4+.

5'RACE, which relied on constant-segment primers, yielded TCR alpha and TCR beta cDNA libraries carrying sample barcodes and UMIs. TCRdb re-called the 5' RACE reads through MiXCR, storing one row per CDR3 protein. The sample has around 160,000 distinct CDR3 sequences, 11% seen once. From germline, CDR1 is SGHRS and CDR2 YFSETQ. V was trimmed by 7 bases and J by 0 bases, leaving 11 bases between them. This CDR3 has 14 amino acids. This chain connects TRBV5-1 to TRBJ1-3, with D possibly matching TRBD1 (5 bases). The sample taken for sequencing was PBMCs or a T cell subset sorted from them (not recorded which). The sequence was obtained from a young man who had mild COVID-19 (a few samples of this study predate the infection). Cell type and time point are not known. CDR3 protein: CASQTGDSGNTIYF. The CDR3 region has the DNA TGCGCCAGCCAAACAGGAGACTCTGGAAACACCATATATTTT.